These 7 T cell receptor beta chains were all obtained from the same sample, sequenced in a study of shared clonotypes between healthy human individuals. Only in-frame clones appear in the TCRdb table, and some are missing; sequencing was by immunoSEQ multiplex PCR. Among some 530,000 clones listed, about 78% were seen once. Sequencing was performed on PBMCs. The receptors were sampled from a woman between 35 and 50 years old in good health. Some clones in this sample may be carry-over from other donors' samples.

The rearrangement links TRBV7-2 to TRBJ2-5; D is possibly TRBD1 or TRBD2 (5 bases each). The V and J ends lost 3 bases and 1 base respectively, with 6 bases between them. This CDR3 is 13 amino acids long. CDR1 and CDR2 from the germline V gene are SGHTA and FQGNSA. The CDR3 sequence: CASSLRGQETQYF. In DNA, the CDR3 is TGTGCCAGCAGCTTGAGGGGCCAAGAGACCCAGTACTTC.

J is TRBJ2-1 and V is TRBV7-3, with TRBD1 identical over 10 bases. CDR1 SGHTA and CDR2 FQGTGA come from the germline V gene. This CDR3 is 15 amino acids long. V shed 4 bases, J shed 0 bases, and the junction held 0 bases outside the gene matches. The CDR3: CASSWTGGSYNEQFF. As DNA, the CDR3 is TGTGCCAGCAGCTGGACAGGGGGCTCCTACAATGAGCAGTTCTTC.

V usage is TRBV29-1 and J usage is TRBJ2-1; D is unresolved. CDR1 and CDR2 from the germline V gene are SQVTM and ANQGSEA. The V and J ends lost 4 bases and 3 bases respectively, with 7 bases between them. The CDR3 contains 12 residues. The CDR3 loop reads CSVGGFYNEQFF. The CDR3 DNA follows: TGCAGCGTTGGTGGATTCTACAATGAGCAGTTCTTC.

This clone was detected a few times. The sample holds other DNA sequences that translate to the same CDR3. This chain joins TRBV4-3 and TRBJ2-2, with 7 nucleotides matching TRBD2. The length of the CDR3 is 16 residues. The trim removed 0 bases at V and 0 bases at J, leaving 1 base unmatched. Germline lookup yields CDR1 LGHNA and CDR2 YSLEER. The CDR3 DNA reads as TGCGCCAGCAGCCAAGAAGCGGGACCGAACACCGGGGAGCTGTTTTTT. It yields the protein CASSQEAGPNTGELFF.

Turning to this clone: Since a far larger clone is one base different, this is likely a read error. CDR3 sequence (DNA): TGTGCCAGCTCACCACTCGCACTAGCGGGAGGGTCTGGGGACAACGTCCTGACTTTC. Its translation is CASSPLALAGGSGDNVLTF. This chain uses TRBV18 with TRBJ2-6; 13 bases are a match to TRBD2. Germline lookup yields CDR1 KGHSH and CDR2 LQKENI. This CDR3 spans 19 amino acids.

This chain joins TRBV15 and TRBJ2-7, with 8 bases aligning to TRBD1. The CDR3 totals 17 residues. Trimming at V came to 5 bases and at J to 0 bases, leaving 12 bases not matched to a gene. Germline loops: CDR1 LNHNV, CDR2 YYDKDF (reference sequence). The CDR3 DNA sequence: TGTGCCACCAGCCAGCTATCAGGGGGCCCTTCCTCCTACGAGCAGTACTTC. This codes for CATSQLSGGPSSYEQYF.

This chain connects TRBV5-1 to TRBJ1-1, with 7 bases lining up with TRBD1. After removal of 4 bases from V and 1 base from J, the junction contained 4 bases not matched to a gene. The germline gives CDR1 SGHRS, CDR2 YFSETQ. The length of the CDR3 is 14 residues. CDR3 in amino acids: CASSRDSSNTEAFF. CDR3 bases: TGCGCCAGCAGCCGGGACAGCTCGAACACTGAAGCTTTCTTT.